Below, 27 T cell receptor beta chains from the same sample are listed, as sequenced in a study of post-analysis software for immune sequencing data (dated by TCRdb to between 2015 and 2016). Their antigens remain unidentified. Preparation of the library involved PCR. TCRdb lists the instrument as Illumina HiSeq 2500. Unique molecular identifiers were incorporated into TCR beta cDNA libraries to reduce PCR and sequencing biases. The public reads were reprocessed in TCRdb via fastp at Q25 and MiXCR, keeping in-frame beta chains. Rows with one shared CDR3 protein collapse into an entry with the most common genes and DNA. The sample contains about 210,000 distinct CDR3 sequences, approximately 29% of them found a single time. The ten largest account for approximately 3% of the sample. Paper-wide results and their limitations: Patients showed significantly higher frequencies than controls for roughly five TRBV segments, among them TRBV5-6, TRBV5-1 and TRBV20-1.

The sequenced sample was blood. All receptors derive from a girl between 2 and 17 years old with multiple sclerosis.

As to this clonotype: The junction departs from germline at one end; a sequencing error may be responsible. The chain couples TRBV12-3 or TRBV12-4 to TRBJ2-7; D may be TRBD1 or TRBD2 (5 bases each). The CDR3 contains 12 residues. For the CDR3, the DNA is TGTGTCAGCAGGGCCGGGGCGAGGGAGCAGTACTTC. Protein: CVSRAGAREQYF.

The chain links TRBV18 to TRBJ1-6; 7 bases agree with TRBD1. Trimming took 6 bases from V and 6 from J; bases not matched to a gene: 11. CDR3 length equals 16 residues. Germline loops: CDR1 KGHSH, CDR2 LQKENI. The CDR3 here is CASSLRGQQPNSPLHF. The CDR3 DNA is TGTGCCAGCTCCCTGAGGGGGCAGCAGCCTAATTCACCCCTCCACTTT.

This clonotype has a handful of counts. The CDR3 nucleotides read TGTGCCAGCTCACCACCGACTAGCGGGACGGGCGAGCAGTACTTC. Translation: CASSPPTSGTGEQYF. The J gene is TRBJ2-7, the V gene TRBV18; 11 nucleotides match TRBD2. Germline V gene lookup returns CDR1 KGHSH and CDR2 LQKENI. J was trimmed by 6 bases and V by 0 bases; bases with no gene match: 4. The CDR3 has 15 amino acids.

DNA of the CDR3: TGCAGTGCGACCGGGGGGAGGGTCTATGGCTACACCTTC. This codes for CSATGGRVYGYTF. The chain recombines TRBV20-1 with TRBJ1-2; D possibly corresponds to TRBD1 (5 bases). Trimming removed 6 bases from V and 4 bases from J, with 15 bases in between. The germline V gene has CDR1 DFQATT and CDR2 SNEGSKA (reference sequence). This CDR3 has 13 amino acids.

The gene calls are TRBV28 and TRBJ2-1, with 9 bases that match TRBD1. Matching the DNA end better, TRBJ2-7 makes the J call doubtful. Looked up from germline, CDR1 is MDHEN and CDR2 is SYDVKM. This CDR3 is built from 16 residues. The CDR3 loop reads CASSFGGTGIYNEQYF. The CDR3 DNA reads TGTGCCAGCAGTTTCGGGGGGACAGGGATCTACAATGAGCAGTACTTC.

This clonotype occurred a few times. The CDR3 spells CATSRTYGRRRNEKLFF. The CDR3, as DNA: TGTGCCACCAGCAGGACATATGGACGAAGAAGAAATGAAAAACTGTTTTTT. The J gene is TRBJ1-4, the V gene TRBV15; D remains ambiguous. Germline lookup yields CDR1 LNHNV and CDR2 YYDKDF (reference sequence). Between the trimmed V and J ends, which lost 3 bases and 5 bases, there was a span of 19 bases. The CDR3 totals 17 residues.

This clonotype showed up just a few times. The chain links TRBV2 to TRBJ2-1, with TRBD2 matching 10 bases. The CDR3 is 15 amino acids. CDR1 is SNHLY, CDR2 FYNNEI, per germline. Trimming removed 10 bases from V and 4 bases from J; junction bases left unmatched: 10. The CDR3 region is CANGLAGGTYNEQFF. The CDR3 nucleotides are TGTGCCAACGGCTTAGCGGGAGGAACATACAATGAGCAGTTCTTC.

Details on this clonotype: A much larger clone lies a single base off, so this may be a read error. This sequence joins TRBV20-1 and TRBJ2-3; D gene uncertain. This CDR3 is built from 15 residues. The germline gives CDR1 DFQATT, CDR2 SNEGSKA (reference sequence). V was shortened by 0 bases and J by 10 bases, with 20 bases between the two germline ends. The CDR3 bases are TGCAGTGCTAGAGACCCCCCCGACGCCCGCTTGGCGCAGTATTTT. This codes for CSARDPPDARLAQYF.

The gene calls are TRBV20-1 and TRBJ2-1, with 12 bases aligning to TRBD1. Germline values: CDR1 DFQATT, CDR2 SNEGSKA (reference sequence). CDR3 length: 14 residues. J was trimmed by 10 bases and V by 5 bases; bases with no gene match: 9. CDR3 loop: CSAGPLGTGGEQFF. The CDR3 region has the DNA TGCAGTGCTGGACCGCTCGGGACAGGGGGCGAGCAGTTCTTC.

As concerns this clonotype: An end of the junction does not agree with germline; a read error may underlie this. The chain carries TRBV15 and TRBJ1-2, with 9 bases that match TRBD1. The CDR3 runs 14 residues. The V gene's germline CDR1 is LNHNV and CDR2 YYDKDF (reference sequence). CDR3 in DNA: TGTGCCACCTGCAGAGGGGACAGGGTTTATGGCAACACCTTC. It translates to CATCRGDRVYGNTF.

This clonotype was seen more than once but under ten times. This chain connects TRBV5-1 to TRBJ2-5; TRBD1 or TRBD2 may be the D gene (6 bases each). CDR1 and CDR2 from the germline V gene are SGHRS and YFSETQ. This CDR3 region has 15 residues. The ends were cut back, 1 base at V and 4 bases at J, with 14 bases in the middle. CDR3: CASSLLPGARETQYF. CDR3 nucleotide sequence: TGCGCCAGCAGCTTGTTACCGGGGGCGAGAGAGACCCAGTACTTC.

The genes are TRBV5-1 and TRBJ2-1; D is possibly TRBD1 or TRBD2 (6 bases each). The CDR3 consists of 14 residues. Germline lookup yields CDR1 SGHRS and CDR2 YFSETQ. V gave up 1 base and J gave up 5 bases, with 10 bases separating them. The CDR3 DNA sequence: TGCGCCAGCAGCTTGTTAAGGGGGGACAATGAGCAGTTCTTC. Residues: CASSLLRGDNEQFF.

At least ten counts were recorded for this clonotype. V and J are TRBV20-1 and TRBJ2-1; no clear D. V lost 6 bases, J lost 2 bases, and 11 bases lay in between. The length of the CDR3 is 13 residues. CDR1 DFQATT and CDR2 SNEGSKA come from the germline V gene (reference sequence). The CDR3 nucleotides read TGCAGTGCGTTATCGCCCCCCTACAATGAGCAGTTCTTC. Amino acid sequence: CSALSPPYNEQFF.

The chain employs TRBV7-2 and TRBJ1-4; no clear D gene. Germline V gene lookup returns CDR1 SGHTA and CDR2 FQGNSA. Trimming took off 0 bases at V and 8 bases at J, with 16 bases between the two ends. The CDR3 totals 16 residues. The CDR3 loop is CASSLALEGLREKLFF. In DNA, the CDR3 is TGTGCCAGCAGCTTAGCGTTGGAGGGTCTCCGGGAAAAACTGTTTTTT.

This clonotype was counted many times. The CDR3 sequence: CASSPLEGAAYEQYF. The CDR3 DNA reads as TGTGCCAGCAGTCCCCTGGAAGGTGCGGCCTACGAGCAGTACTTC. The rearrangement joins TRBV6-6 to TRBJ2-7; D gene ambiguous. The germline V and J ends were trimmed by 5 bases and 2 bases, with 16 bases remaining between them. The CDR3 length is 15 residues. The germline V gene has CDR1 MNHNY and CDR2 SVGAGI (reference sequence).

This clonotype occurred a few times. The chain combines TRBV29-1 with TRBJ2-5; 8 positions agree with TRBD1. Germline V gives CDR1 SQVTM, CDR2 ANQGSEA. The V and J ends lost 3 bases and 5 bases, in that order; junction bases with no gene match: 11. The CDR3 loop spans 15 amino acids. For the CDR3, the DNA is TGCAGCGTTGATGGAGAGACAGGGGCCATGGAGACCCAGTACTTC. Its translation is CSVDGETGAMETQYF.

Regarding this clonotype: A much larger clonotype is one base distant, so this may be a read error. V gene TRBV5-1 combines with J gene TRBJ2-5; D gene unclear. TRBJ2-7 explains the end of the DNA better; the J call may be wrong. The germline gives CDR1 SGHRS, CDR2 YFSETQ. The CDR3 covers 14 residues. The CDR3 loop reads CASSLGDGTHEQYF. For the CDR3, the DNA is TGCGCCAGCAGCTTGGGCGACGGAACCCACGAGCAGTACTTC.

This clonotype was observed a handful of times. The chain employs TRBV6-2 or TRBV6-3 and TRBJ1-5; D is perhaps TRBD1 (6 bases). CDR1 is MNHEY and CDR2 is SVGEGT in the germline V gene. V shed 2 bases and J shed 0 bases, with 14 bases lying between them. The CDR3 length is 17 residues. The CDR3 DNA reads as TGTGCCAGCAGTTACCCCGGGACGGGGGCTAGCAATCAGCCCCAGCATTTT. Translated: CASSYPGTGASNQPQHF.

The gene calls are TRBV27 and TRBJ2-3, with D uncertain. The germline V and J ends were trimmed by 1 base and 5 bases, with 22 bases remaining between them. The germline V gene encodes CDR1 MNHEY and CDR2 SMNVEV (reference sequence). This CDR3 has 18 residues. CDR3 DNA: TGTGCCAGCAGTTTATTTCCACCCAGACACAACTTTCGAGATACGCAGTATTTT. It encodes CASSLFPPRHNFRDTQYF.

V is TRBV5-1 and J is TRBJ2-1; D is uncertain. This CDR3 has 14 residues. Germline CDR1 SGHRS, CDR2 YFSETQ. Trimming took off 2 bases at V and 6 bases at J, with 12 bases between the two ends. Written as DNA, the CDR3 is TGCGCCAGCAGCTTCACCGGGCCTTGCAATGAGCAGTTCTTC. Protein: CASSFTGPCNEQFF.

This clonotype was recorded at least ten times. The chain links TRBV5-1 to TRBJ2-1; possibly TRBD1 or TRBD2 for D (5 bases each). CDR1 SGHRS and CDR2 YFSETQ come from the germline V gene. Trimming shortened V by 4 bases and J by 13 bases, and 18 bases separated the two germline ends. The CDR3 spans 13 residues. Written as DNA, the CDR3 is TGCGCCAGCAGCCAGGGAGCCGGCTGGGAACAGTTCTTC. Translation: CASSQGAGWEQFF.

In the case of this clonotype: Being one base from a much bigger clone, this may be a read error. This chain uses TRBV5-1 with TRBJ2-1; D assignment may be TRBD1 or TRBD2 (6 bases each). Germline V gene lookup returns CDR1 SGHRS and CDR2 YFSETQ. This CDR3 contains 16 residues. V was pared by 4 bases and J by 5 bases, with 19 bases between. CDR3 in amino acids: CASSTRLVGGHNEQFF. The CDR3 nucleotides are TGCGCCAGCAGCACCAGACTAGTGGGGGGCCACAATGAGCAGTTCTTC.

This clonotype was counted a few times. This may be a read error: a much more frequent sequence differs by one nucleotide. This chain links TRBV7-2 with TRBJ2-1; D may be TRBD1 (5 bases). The end of the DNA fits TRBJ2-7 better, so the J call may be wrong. Germline V CDR1 and CDR2: SGHTA, FQGNSA. The CDR3 runs 15 residues. Written as DNA, the CDR3 is TGTGCCAGCAGCTTAGATAGGGGCTCCTACAATGAGCAGTACTTC. Its translation is CASSLDRGSYNEQYF.

A note on this clonotype: Given a much more abundant clone one base away, this may be a read error. Lacking the conserved final phenylalanine or tryptophan, this CDR3 likely reflects a read error. The CDR3 DNA reads TGTGCCAGCAGACATACCCGAACAGGGCCCCAGGGCTATGGCTACACCCTC. Residues: CASRHTRTGPQGYGYTL. The genes are TRBV6-1 and TRBJ1-2; possibly TRBD1 for D (6 bases). V gave up 6 bases and J gave up 4 bases, with 24 bases separating them. Germline lookup yields CDR1 MNHNS and CDR2 SASEGT. This CDR3 is built from 17 residues.

The CDR3 DNA follows: TGTGCCAGCAGCTTACGGCAGGCTGGGGCCAACGTCCTGACTTTC. This gives the protein CASSLRQAGANVLTF. The chain is built from TRBV7-2 and TRBJ2-6; D gene uncertain. The V gene lost 2 bases and the J gene lost 2 bases, with 7 bases spanning the gap. CDR1 and CDR2 (germline): SGHTA, FQGNSA. The CDR3 is 15 residues long.

The sample holds a few counts of this clonotype. The chain joins TRBV5-1 to TRBJ1-2; weak D call: TRBD1 (6 bases). Germline V gives CDR1 SGHRS, CDR2 YFSETQ. V was clipped by 4 bases and J by 0 bases, with 13 bases between them. The CDR3 length is 15 residues. Written as DNA, the CDR3 is TGCGCCAGCAGCCCTCCCGCAGGGGCTAACTATGGCTACACCTTC. Encoded protein: CASSPPAGANYGYTF.

This clonotype appeared a few times. The chain recombines TRBV5-1 with TRBJ1-4; D perhaps matches TRBD1 (6 bases). Per germline, CDR1 SGHRS and CDR2 YFSETQ. The CDR3 has 15 amino acids. The V gene lost 0 bases and the J gene lost 8 bases, with 14 bases spanning the gap. CDR3 protein: CASSLEVAGVEKLFF. DNA of the CDR3: TGCGCCAGCAGCTTGGAGGTGGCAGGGGTCGAAAAACTGTTTTTT.